These 5 T cell receptor beta chains were sequenced from one sample in a study of T cell responses to AZD1222 COVID-19 vaccine. Produced via immunoSEQ multiplex PCR; TCRdb's table is partial and in-frame only. The sample has roughly 110,000 clones; about 90% are singletons. The specimen was peripheral blood, collected on day 0 of AZD1222 vaccination. All receptors come from an adult in good health.

The chain carries TRBV7-3 and TRBJ2-2; TRBD2 matches 9 bases. The CDR3 is made up of 16 amino acids. Trimming removed 2 bases from V and 6 bases from J; junction bases left unmatched: 7. Germline V lookup: CDR1 SGHTA, CDR2 FQGTGA. The CDR3 nucleotides read TGTGCCAGCAGCTTAGGAGCGGGGGGCCAGGCCGGGGAGCTGTTTTTT. Translation: CASSLGAGGQAGELFF.

The rearrangement uses TRBV7-9 and TRBJ2-3; 7 bases agree with TRBD1. This CDR3 is built from 17 residues. Trimming removed 4 bases from V and 0 bases from J; junction bases left unmatched: 10. Looked up from germline, CDR1 is SEHNR and CDR2 is FQNEAQ (reference sequence). CDR3 nucleotide sequence: TGTGCCAGCAGCTCACGTTTGGGACAGTCCAGCACAGATACGCAGTATTTT. The encoded protein is CASSSRLGQSSTDTQYF.

The genes are TRBV12-3 or TRBV12-4 and TRBJ1-4; the D is unclear. The CDR3 contains 12 residues. With 3 bases removed from V and 14 bases from J, the gap between germline ends came to 13 bases. CDR3 sequence (DNA): TGTGCCAGCAGTTTGGTTCTTGAGGGTCTGTTTTTT. This gives the protein CASSLVLEGLFF.

The rearrangement uses TRBV2 and TRBJ1-1, with no clear D. CDR1 is SNHLY and CDR2 is FYNNEI in the germline V gene. The V and J ends lost 9 bases and 1 base respectively, with 12 bases between them. The CDR3 has 13 residues. The CDR3: CASRGSANTEAFF. The DNA of the CDR3 is TGTGCCAGTCGAGGGTCGGCGAACACTGAAGCTTTCTTT.

CDR3 sequence reads: CASRVAGRGSDTQYF. The CDR3 coding sequence is TGTGCCAGCAGGGTAGCGGGGAGGGGTTCAGATACGCAGTATTTT. This chain uses TRBV6-5 with TRBJ2-3, with 8 bases identical to TRBD2. The CDR3 has 15 amino acids. Germline lookup yields CDR1 MNHEY and CDR2 SVGAGI. J was trimmed by 4 bases and V by 6 bases; bases with no gene match: 9.